Shown below are 5 T cell receptor beta chains from a single sample sequenced in a study of T cell responses to AZD1222 COVID-19 vaccine. The table came from immunoSEQ multiplex PCR; TCRdb's copy has only in-frame clones and leaves some out. The sample contains over 150,000 clones, more than 90% of which appear only once. The input for sequencing was peripheral blood, taken on day 0 of AZD1222 vaccination. The receptors derive from an adult in good health.

The chain has TRBV30 and TRBJ2-7; D tentatively reads TRBD1 or TRBD2 (6 bases each). The CDR3 consists of 14 residues. V lost 0 bases and J lost 2, with 11 bases in between. Germline CDR1 and CDR2: GTSNPN and SVGIG (reference sequence). In nucleotides, the CDR3 is TGTGCCTGGAGTGTAGGGGGGTCCCCCTACGAGCAGTACTTC. This translates into CAWSVGGSPYEQYF.

This sequence joins TRBV6-6 and TRBJ1-6, with TRBD1 matching over 8 bases. V lost 5 bases, J lost 9 bases, and 3 bases stayed unmatched. Germline lookup yields CDR1 MNHNY and CDR2 SVGAGI (reference sequence). The CDR3 runs to 13 residues. The CDR3 reads CASSGTGTSPLHF. The CDR3 nucleotides read TGTGCCAGCAGTGGGACAGGAACTTCACCCCTCCACTTT.

This chain uses TRBV18 with TRBJ1-2; D gene unclear. In germline, CDR1 is KGHSH, CDR2 LQKENI. CDR3 length: 16 residues. V shed 0 bases and J shed 3 bases, with 14 bases lying between them. CDR3 sequence: CASSPPAFKRDYGYTF. DNA for the CDR3: TGTGCCAGCTCACCACCGGCCTTCAAGCGTGACTATGGCTACACCTTC.

The gene calls are TRBV20-1 and TRBJ2-1; tentatively, D is TRBD1 or TRBD2 (5 bases each). CDR1 is DFQATT, CDR2 SNEGSKA, per germline (reference sequence). The CDR3 runs to 14 residues. V was shortened by 3 bases and J by 8 bases, with 17 bases between the two germline ends. CDR3 sequence reads: CSASPRAGTHEQFF. CDR3 in DNA: TGCAGTGCTAGTCCGCGGGCAGGGACCCATGAGCAGTTCTTC.

The chain combines TRBV5-1 with TRBJ2-2; the D gene is possibly TRBD1 (6 bases). CDR3 size: 17 residues. The V end was cut by 6 bases, the J end by 8 bases, with 26 bases between. Germline V CDR1 and CDR2: SGHRS, YFSETQ. CDR3 coding DNA: TGCGCCAGCACCCTTGGGCACAGGGATCGGAGCAGTGGGGAGCTGTTTTTT. It specifies CASTLGHRDRSSGELFF.